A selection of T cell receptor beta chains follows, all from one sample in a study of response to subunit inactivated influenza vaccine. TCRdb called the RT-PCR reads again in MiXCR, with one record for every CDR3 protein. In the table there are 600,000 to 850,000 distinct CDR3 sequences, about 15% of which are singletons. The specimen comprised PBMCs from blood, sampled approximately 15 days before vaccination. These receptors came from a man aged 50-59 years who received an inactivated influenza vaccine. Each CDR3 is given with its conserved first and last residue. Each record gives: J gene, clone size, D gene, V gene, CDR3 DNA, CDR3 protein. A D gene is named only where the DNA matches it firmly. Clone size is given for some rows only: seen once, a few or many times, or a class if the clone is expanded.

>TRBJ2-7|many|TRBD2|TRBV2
TGTGCCAGAGAAGGGACTAGCGGTTCCTACGAGCAGTACTTC
CAREGTSGSYEQYF
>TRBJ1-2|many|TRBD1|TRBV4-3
TGCGCCAGCAGCCAAGAGAGAGGACAGGGGTACTATGGCTACACCTTC
CASSQERGQGYYGYTF
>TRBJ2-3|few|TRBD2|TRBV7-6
TGTGCCAGCAGCTTGTGGACTAGCGCCCGAGTCCCAGATACGCAGTATTTT
CASSLWTSARVPDTQYF
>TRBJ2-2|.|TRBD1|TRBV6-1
TGTGCCAGCAGTAAATCCGGGACAGTCGGATTCAAAACCGGGGAGCTGTTTTTT
CASSKSGTVGFKTGELFF
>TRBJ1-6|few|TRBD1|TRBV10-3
TGTGCCATCAGTGAAGGGACAGGGAATAATTCACCCCTCCACTTT
CAISEGTGNNSPLHF
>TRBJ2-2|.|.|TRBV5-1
TGCGCCAGCAGCTTCATCTTAGGGACTAACACCGGGGAGCTGTTTTTT
CASSFILGTNTGELFF
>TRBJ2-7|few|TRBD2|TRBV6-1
TGTGCCAGCAGCCGAATCCTAGCGGCTCCCTCCTACGAGCAGTACTTC
CASSRILAAPSYEQYF
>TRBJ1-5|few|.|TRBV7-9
TGTGCCTCCCAGGCAGGGGTCAATCAGCCCCAGCATTTT
CASQAGVNQPQHF
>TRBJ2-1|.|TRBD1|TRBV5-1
TGCGCCAGCAGCTCACCGGGACAGAACTACAATGAGCAGTTCTTC
CASSSPGQNYNEQFF
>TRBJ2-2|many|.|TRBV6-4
TGTGCCAGCAGCCCAATGGCAGGGTGGAGCACCGGGGAGCTGTTTTTT
CASSPMAGWSTGELFF
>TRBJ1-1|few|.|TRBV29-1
TGCAGCGTTGTATACAGTTTGGGCACTGAAGCTTTCTTT
CSVVYSLGTEAFF
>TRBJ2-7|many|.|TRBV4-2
TGTGCCAGCAGCCAAGATCTGGGATCATCTTTCTCCTACGAGCAGTACTTC
CASSQDLGSSFSYEQYF
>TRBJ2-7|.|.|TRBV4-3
TGCGCCAGCAGCCATCACTTAGGGGCCGACTCCTACGAGCAGTACTTC
CASSHHLGADSYEQYF